What follows is one T cell receptor beta chain and its context. These data are taken from a study of blood T cell repertoires in COVID-19. For the study at large: Samples of COVID-19 (acute and convalescent) were obtained from the United States, Italy and Spain.

Produced via immunoSEQ multiplex PCR; TCRdb's table is partial and in-frame only. The sample has 25,000 to 30,000 clones, approximately 85% seen once; the top ten hold more than 7%. Germline assignment: CDR1 LNHDA and CDR2 SQIVND (reference sequence). The V segment lost 8 bases and the J segment 11 bases; nucleotides outside the gene matches: 20. The CDR3 loop spans 17 amino acids. V usage is TRBV19 and J usage is TRBJ2-3, with 12 nucleotides matching TRBD2. The clonotype originates from a woman in her forties or fifties with active COVID-19. The sequencing sample was made of peripheral blood. CDR3 residues: CASSDTGRLAGAGGQYF. The DNA for the CDR3 is TGTGCCAGTTCCGATACAGGCCGACTAGCGGGAGCAGGGGGGCAGTATTTT. The full variable domain, rest sourced from reference TRBV19 and TRBJ2-3, is DGGITQSPKYLFRKEGQNVTLSCEQNLNHDAMYWYRQDPGQGLRLIYYSQIVNDFQKGDIAEGYSVSREKKESFPLTVTSAQKNPTAFYLCASSDTGRLAGAGGQYFGPGTRLTVL.